These T cell receptor beta chains were read from a single sample in a study of beta chain features in type 1 diabetes. Measured with immunoSEQ multiplex PCR; TCRdb has only the in-frame clones, and not every one. The repertoire includes about 410,000 clones, roughly 14% of them detected once, and around 0.039% sits in the top ten. Sequencing was carried out using naive CD4+ T cells from blood. These receptors were collected from a man aged 25 to 45 in good health. CDR3s leave out the opening cysteine and the closing phenylalanine or tryptophan.

j_gene	v_gene	CDR3aa
TRBJ2-1	TRBV6-5	ASNLAGERNEQF
TRBJ2-7	TRBV27	ASSLSNRGVYEQY
TRBJ1-2	TRBV7-2	ASSQTQAAGYT
TRBJ2-7	TRBV29-1	SVEEGRGEEQY
TRBJ2-3	TRBV5-1	ASSLALAVPDTQY
TRBJ2-7	TRBV29-1	SVPGQGSYEQY
TRBJ2-1	TRBV30	AWSRRIDNEQF
TRBJ2-3	TRBV6-1	ASRNSGTDTQY
TRBJ2-7	TRBV10-3	AISESSAGGPYEQY
TRBJ2-3	TRBV4-1	ASSQELTGTSALDTQY
TRBJ1-2	TRBV7-2	ASSSLTGLYGYT
TRBJ1-4	TRBV7-9	ASSLTYRGLNEKLF
TRBJ2-1	TRBV19	ASSTLLDEQF
TRBJ2-1	TRBV30	AWSFPSGGSQF
TRBJ1-6	TRBV19	ATSRDGNSPLH
TRBJ1-2	TRBV29-1	SVDGSTYGYT
TRBJ2-3	TRBV7-2	ASSRLAGATRTDTQY
TRBJ2-2	TRBV9	ASSAVSRYTGELF
TRBJ2-5	TRBV27	ASSWGRGETQY
TRBJ2-1	TRBV5-6	ASSFVRSRSSYNEQF
TRBJ1-1	TRBV30	AWSVVLNTEAF
TRBJ2-3	TRBV29-1	SAALLAGVADTQY
TRBJ2-1	TRBV9	ASGTSGRVNNEQF
TRBJ1-1	TRBV30	AWSRTANTEAF
TRBJ1-5	TRBV20-1	SVDSNQPQH